Detailed here is one T cell receptor beta chain. The entry originates in a study of blood T cell repertoires in COVID-19. Participants, about 18 to 95 years old, spanned 24 US areas. Participants reported their clinical history, and cohort assignment relied on those reports. Trimming left V 6 bases short and J 0 bases short, with 14 bases between. In germline, CDR1 is MDHEN, CDR2 SYDVKM. CDR3 length equals 16 residues. Sequencing used immunoSEQ multiplex PCR; TCRdb keeps in-frame clones, though not all of them. The table records some 260,000 clones, about 86% of them present only once. The gene calls are TRBV28 and TRBJ1-4; the D is unclear. The origin of this receptor is a man aged 30 to 39 with acute COVID-19. The source material was PBMCs or T cells enriched from blood (not recorded which). The CDR3 DNA reads as TGTGCCAGCAGCCGTCCTATCGGGGCAACTAATGAAAAACTGTTTTTT. Translation: CASSRPIGATNEKLFF.